The clone carrying this T cell receptor (beta chain) was picked up many times. The antigen remains unidentified. This entry belongs to a study of CD8 T cells in ankylosing spondylitis. The study's findings and limits: Disease-linked clones had a CD8+ phenotype and relatively low frequency in peripheral blood. Significant enrichment of disease-linked clones was reported in matched ankylosing spondylitis synovial fluid. In reactive arthritis synovial fluid and blood, some motif variants had been reported before.

TCRdb passed the 5' RACE reads through MiXCR, listing each CDR3 protein once. The data contain tens of thousands of distinct CDR3 sequences, 6.2% of them singletons. This sequence originates from a male donor with ankylosing spondylitis. Sequencing was done on a sample of synovial fluid, either unsorted or a sorted T cell fraction (not recorded which).

CDR3 coding DNA: TGCAGCGTTGACACAGGGGGCACCTACGAGCAGTACTTC. Translation gives CSVDTGGTYEQYF. The chain couples TRBV29-1 to TRBJ2-7, with TRBD1 identical over 9 bases. The junction had 2 bases not matched to a gene; V was cut back by 3 bases and J by 2 bases. Germline V gene sequence: CDR1 SQVTM, CDR2 ANQGSEA. This CDR3 is 13 amino acids long.